This T cell receptor beta chain was sequenced in a study of shared clonotypes between healthy human individuals. Across several immunoSEQ plates, the genomic DNA of each subset was split evenly. The assay was immunoSEQ multiplex PCR, and TCRdb's table has in-frame clones only and misses some. The sample lists over a million clones, 78% occurring once. The CDR3 is made up of 13 amino acids. Deletions cut 7 bases from V and 4 bases from J, with 13 bases between. Germline-derived CDR1 and CDR2 are MNHNY and SVGAGI (reference sequence). This TCR derives from a young man in good health. Some clones in this sample may be carry-over from other donors' samples. The chain is built from TRBV6-6 and TRBJ1-1; D unresolved. The sequenced sample consisted of memory CD4+ T cells from PBMCs. Regarding subset: CD45RA-negative fraction. The CDR3 DNA follows: TGTGCCAGCACCTACGGCGGCAGCACTGAAGCTTTCTTT. This sequence encodes CASTYGGSTEAFF.